The rows below give T cell receptor beta chains drawn from one sample of a study of blood T cell repertoires in COVID-19. Clones were sequenced by immunoSEQ multiplex PCR, and TCRdb holds only the in-frame ones, with some missing. The sample comprises about 29,000 clones, more than 70% of which are singletons, and 3.5% rests with the top ten. What was sequenced was peripheral blood. All receptors derive from a human donor in a cohort sampled during active COVID-19. CDR3s include the opening cysteine and the closing phenylalanine or tryptophan. A D gene is named only where the DNA matches it firmly.

j_call d_call v_call cdr3_aa cdr3_nt
TRBJ1-4 - TRBV4-1 CASSLTITTGLSGTNEKLFF TGCGCCAGCAGCCTTACCATCACTACTGGGCTTAGCGGGACTAATGAAAAACTGTTTTTT
TRBJ2-1 - TRBV5-6 CASSLGGGRNEQFF TGTGCCAGCAGCTTGGGCGGGGGCCGCAATGAGCAGTTCTTC
TRBJ1-2 TRBD1 TRBV3-1/TRBV3-2 CASSPGGQGAFGYTF TGTGCCAGCAGCCCGGGTGGACAGGGGGCTTTTGGCTACACCTTC
TRBJ2-3 TRBD1 TRBV18 CASSPPGQGTSTDTQYF TGTGCCAGCTCACCACCGGGACAGGGGACTAGCACAGATACGCAGTATTTT
TRBJ1-2 - TRBV24-1 CATRSRGGHPYYGYTF TGTGCCACCAGATCCCGGGGGGGTCACCCATACTATGGCTACACCTTC
TRBJ2-3 - TRBV30 CAWRIGGSTDTQYF TGTGCCTGGAGGATAGGGGGAAGCACAGATACGCAGTATTTT
TRBJ2-5 - TRBV3-1/TRBV3-2 CASSQGRGETQYF TGTGCCAGCAGCCAGGGCAGGGGAGAGACCCAGTACTTC
TRBJ1-6 - TRBV9 CASSVAELSSPLHF TGTGCCAGCAGCGTAGCTGAGTTGAGTTCACCCCTCCACTTT
TRBJ2-7 - TRBV7-9 CASSPRGTKAEQYF TGTGCCAGCAGCCCTCGCGGGACGAAGGCCGAGCAGTACTTC
TRBJ2-5 - TRBV9 CASSVGQGQETQYF TGTGCCAGCAGCGTAGGGCAGGGCCAAGAGACCCAGTACTTC
TRBJ1-1 - TRBV28 CASTVGAENTEAFF TGTGCCAGCACTGTTGGGGCAGAGAACACTGAAGCTTTCTTT
TRBJ2-7 - TRBV10-3 CAISSEGLLAEQYF TGTGCCATCAGTAGTGAGGGACTCCTAGCCGAGCAGTACTTC
TRBJ1-5 TRBD1 TRBV6-2/TRBV6-3 CASSYPGQGFNQPQHF TGTGCCAGCAGTTATCCGGGACAGGGGTTCAATCAGCCCCAGCATTTT
TRBJ1-4 - TRBV7-6 CASSGYSSTNEKLFF TGTGCCAGCAGCGGATACAGCTCAACTAATGAAAAACTGTTTTTT
TRBJ2-3 TRBD1 TRBV3-1/TRBV3-2 CASSRVPGGAADTQYF TGTGCCAGCAGCCGAGTACCAGGGGGCGCGGCAGATACGCAGTATTTT
TRBJ2-5 TRBD2 TRBV6-6 CATTRGGIQTQYF TGTGCCACCACACGGGGGGGGATACAGACCCAGTACTTC
TRBJ1-3 TRBD1 TRBV6-5 CASSTGGRNTIYF TGTGCCAGCAGTACAGGGGGCAGAAACACCATATATTTT
TRBJ2-3 - TRBV10-3 CAISESGGSTDTQYF TGTGCCATCAGTGAGTCGGGGGGAAGTACAGATACGCAGTATTTT
TRBJ1-5 - TRBV6-6 CASSGGENQPQHF TGTGCCAGCAGTGGAGGAGAGAACCAGCCCCAGCATTTT
TRBJ1-2 TRBD1 TRBV7-3 CASSLGQGYGYTF TGTGCCAGCAGCTTGGGACAGGGGTATGGCTACACCTTC
TRBJ1-6 TRBD1 TRBV19 CASRAGQGVDSPLHF TGTGCCAGTAGGGCTGGACAGGGAGTGGATTCACCCCTCCACTTT
TRBJ1-5 - TRBV7-6 CASSLAGGQPQHF TGTGCCAGCAGCTTAGCGGGGGGTCAGCCCCAGCATTTT
TRBJ1-5 - TRBV6-5 CASSLAGGNQPQHF TGTGCCAGCAGTCTGGCGGGGGGCAATCAGCCCCAGCATTTT
TRBJ2-2 - TRBV3-1/TRBV3-2 CASSLIGGRGELFF TGTGCCAGCAGCCTCATAGGGGGACGCGGGGAGCTGTTTTTT
TRBJ2-6 TRBD1 TRBV5-4 CASSKGTGKGNVLTF TGTGCCAGCAGCAAAGGGACAGGGAAAGGGAACGTCCTGACTTTC
TRBJ2-7 TRBD1 TRBV7-2 CASSLAGQGVYEQYF TGTGCCAGCAGCTTAGCCGGACAGGGGGTCTACGAGCAGTACTTC